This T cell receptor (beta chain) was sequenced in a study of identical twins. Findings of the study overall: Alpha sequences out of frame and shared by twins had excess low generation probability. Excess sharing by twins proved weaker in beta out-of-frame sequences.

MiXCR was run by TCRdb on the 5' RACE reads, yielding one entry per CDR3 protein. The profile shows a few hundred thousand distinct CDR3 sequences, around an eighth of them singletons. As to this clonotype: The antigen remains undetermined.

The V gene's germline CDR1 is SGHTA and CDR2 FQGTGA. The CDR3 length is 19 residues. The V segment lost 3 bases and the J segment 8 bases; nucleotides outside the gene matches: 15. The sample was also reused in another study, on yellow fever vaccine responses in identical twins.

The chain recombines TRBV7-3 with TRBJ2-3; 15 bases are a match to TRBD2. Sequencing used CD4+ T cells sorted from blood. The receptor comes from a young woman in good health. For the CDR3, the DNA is TGTGCCAGCAGCTTCCGGCGCTTAAGGACTAGCGGGGGGGTTGGTACGCAGTATTTT. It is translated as CASSFRRLRTSGGVGTQYF.